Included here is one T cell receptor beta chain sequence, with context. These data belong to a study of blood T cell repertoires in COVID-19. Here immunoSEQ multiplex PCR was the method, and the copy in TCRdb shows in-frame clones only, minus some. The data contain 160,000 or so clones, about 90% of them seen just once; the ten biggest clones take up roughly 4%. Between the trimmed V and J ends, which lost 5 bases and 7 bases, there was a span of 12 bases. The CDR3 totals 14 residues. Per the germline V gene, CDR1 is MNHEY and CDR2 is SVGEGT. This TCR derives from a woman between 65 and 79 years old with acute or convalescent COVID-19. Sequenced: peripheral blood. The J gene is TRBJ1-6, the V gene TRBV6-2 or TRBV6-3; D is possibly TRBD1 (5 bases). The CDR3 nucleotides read TGTGCCAGCAGTACTCCGACAGAGAATTCACCCCTCCACTTT. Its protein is CASSTPTENSPLHF.